The 20 T cell receptor beta chains below were found in one sample sequenced in a study of cytomegalovirus exposure and HLA in healthy donors. This PCR relied on a set of 60 Vbeta primers and 13 Jbeta primers. The method was immunoSEQ multiplex PCR; TCRdb's version includes in-frame clones alone and lacks a portion of them. The sample carries around 100,000 clones, 65% to 80% recorded once. The sequencing input was PBMCs. Receptors originate from a man younger than 45 in good health and CMV-seropositive.

This clone was recorded a few times. In DNA, the CDR3 is TGCGCCAGCAGCTTTAGCGGGGGCAACACAGATACGCAGTATTTT. Translating gives CASSFSGGNTDTQYF. The V and J genes are TRBV5-1 and TRBJ2-3; TRBD2 matches 9 bases. Per germline, CDR1 SGHRS and CDR2 YFSETQ. The CDR3 consists of 15 residues. V gave up 2 bases and J gave up 2 bases; unmatched junction bases: 3.

This clone is a singleton in its sample. V is TRBV2 and J is TRBJ1-1; D unclear. V was clipped by 2 bases and J by 3 bases, with 10 bases between them. The CDR3 runs 14 residues. CDR1 SNHLY and CDR2 FYNNEI come from the germline V gene. CDR3 protein: CASSESLAYTEAFF. CDR3 DNA sequence: TGTGCCAGCAGTGAATCATTGGCCTACACTGAAGCTTTCTTT.

This clone was recorded once. The junction departs from germline at one end; a sequencing error may be responsible. The rearrangement links TRBV2 to TRBJ2-7, with D possibly matching TRBD2 (7 bases). The CDR3 sequence is 11 residues long. Germline V lookup: CDR1 SNHLY, CDR2 FYNNEI. The CDR3 region has the DNA TGTGCCAGCAGGAAGGGGGGGGCGACAGGTTTC. Residues: CASRKGGATGF.

This clone has just one count. The CDR3 sequence is CASSPPSGLNGGYTF. The CDR3 region has the DNA TGTGCCAGCAGCCCGCCCTCGGGACTCAATGGGGGCTACACCTTC. This chain links TRBV7-9 with TRBJ1-2, with D possibly TRBD1 on 5 matching bases. This CDR3 spans 15 amino acids. Germline V lookup: CDR1 SEHNR, CDR2 FQNEAQ (reference sequence). The ends were cut back, 5 bases at V and 8 bases at J, with 21 bases in the middle.

The chain is built from TRBV6-6 and TRBJ2-5, with D perhaps matching TRBD1 (6 bases). Near its end, the DNA agrees better with TRBJ2-7, so the J call may be wrong. Germline assignment: CDR1 MNHNY and CDR2 SVGAGI (reference sequence). This CDR3 comprises 14 residues. The CDR3 DNA follows: TGTGCCAGCACCACCGGACAGTCCTCCTACGAGCAGTACTTC. Its translation is CASTTGQSSYEQYF.

The CDR3 sequence is CASEGQGQERGGYTF. CDR3 bases: TGCGCCAGCGAAGGGCAGGGACAAGAGAGGGGTGGCTACACCTTC. The chain employs TRBV5-1 and TRBJ1-2, with D perhaps TRBD1 (6 bases). CDR1 and CDR2 (germline): SGHRS, YFSETQ. The CDR3 consists of 15 residues. Trimming shortened V by 7 bases and J by 7 bases, and 23 bases separated the two germline ends.

In this sample, this clone turned up a few times. The chain uses TRBV4-1 and TRBJ1-2; possible D gene TRBD1, 6 bases. The CDR3 is 14 amino acids. CDR1 and CDR2 from the germline V gene are MGHRA and YSYEKL. Trimming pared 5 bases from V and 6 bases from J, leaving 16 bases between. CDR3 region: CASSSLGARDGYTF. The CDR3 DNA reads TGCGCCAGCAGCTCTTTGGGGGCCCGGGATGGCTACACCTTC.

Of note for this clone: This sample includes further DNA sequences coding for the same CDR3. The gene calls are TRBV7-9 and TRBJ2-3; D gene uncertain. Per germline, CDR1 SEHNR and CDR2 FQNEAQ (reference sequence). This CDR3 contains 14 residues. Trimming took 1 base from V and 1 from J, leaving 6 bases between them. The CDR3 DNA reads as TGTGCCAGCAGCTTAGATCCAGGCACAGATACGCAGTATTTT. Its protein is CASSLDPGTDTQYF. Full variable domain (rest looked up from reference TRBV7-9 and TRBJ2-3): DTGVSQNPRHKITKRGQNVTFRCDPISEHNRLYWYRQTLGQGPEFLTYFQNEAQLEKSRLLSDRFSAERPKGSFSTLEIQRTEQGDSAMYLCASSLDPGTDTQYFGPGTRLTVL.

DNA for the CDR3: TGTGCCACACGGACTAGCGACCTCACCGGGGAGCTGTTTTTT. Protein: CATRTSDLTGELFF. The rearrangement uses TRBV9 and TRBJ2-2, with 9 positions matching TRBD2. This CDR3 region has 14 residues. The junction had 7 bases not matched to a gene; V was cut back by 9 bases and J by 4 bases. Looked up from germline, CDR1 is SGDLS and CDR2 is YYNGEE.

The rearrangement links TRBV6-1 to TRBJ1-4, with a weak D call TRBD1 (6 bases). V was shortened by 5 bases and J by 5 bases, with 15 bases between the two germline ends. The CDR3 has 15 residues. CDR1 is MNHNS, CDR2 SASEGT, per germline. The CDR3 protein is CASSFYRTANEKLFF. CDR3 nucleotides: TGTGCCAGCAGTTTCTACCGGACAGCCAATGAAAAACTGTTTTTT.

The chain carries TRBV7-9 and TRBJ2-7; TRBD1 matches 7 bases. J lost 3 bases, V lost 5 bases, and 7 bases had no gene match. The germline gives CDR1 SEHNR, CDR2 FQNEAQ (reference sequence). CDR3 length: 14 residues. The CDR3 DNA reads as TGTGCCAGCAGCCCCAGGGACAGCTTCTACGAGCAGTACTTC. Translating it yields CASSPRDSFYEQYF.

This clone showed up just once. CDR3 sequence: CASSPEIQRGNNEQFF. CDR3 DNA sequence: TGTGCCAGCTCACCTGAGATCCAGCGGGGGAACAATGAGCAGTTCTTC. The rearrangement uses TRBV18 and TRBJ2-1; 8 nucleotides agree with TRBD2. The CDR3 length is 16 residues. The germline V gene has CDR1 KGHSH and CDR2 LQKENI. J gave up 5 bases and V 3 bases, and 9 bases lay outside the gene matches. The full variable domain, in which reference TRBV18 and TRBJ2-1 provide the parts outside the CDR3, is NAGVMQNPRHLVRRRGQEARLRCSPMKGHSHVYWYRQLPEEGLKFMVYLQKENIIDESGMPKERFSAEFPKEGPSILRIQQVVRGDSAAYFCASSPEIQRGNNEQFFGPGTRLTVL.

Concerning this clone itself: At the DNA level, this CDR3 is encoded by other sequences in the same sample as well. V and J are TRBV29-1 and TRBJ1-5, with 9 positions matching TRBD1. Per germline, CDR1 SQVTM and CDR2 ANQGSEA. This CDR3 is 12 amino acids long. Losses at the gene ends were 4 bases for V and 5 bases for J; bases not matched to a gene: 0. The CDR3 reads CSVGQGDQPQHF. CDR3 sequence (DNA): TGCAGCGTTGGACAGGGGGATCAGCCCCAGCATTTT.

V gene TRBV5-1 combines with J gene TRBJ1-1; no firm D call. Germline V lookup: CDR1 SGHRS, CDR2 YFSETQ. The CDR3 extends over 13 amino acids. Trimming took off 0 bases at V and 0 bases at J, with 3 bases between the two ends. CDR3 nucleotide sequence: TGCGCCAGCAGCTTGGACTTGAACACTGAAGCTTTCTTT. Translation: CASSLDLNTEAFF.

Worth noting for this clone: A read error may produce the germline difference seen at one junction end. The chain uses TRBV7-9 and TRBJ2-5; 11 nucleotides match TRBD2. There are 16 residues in the CDR3. The germline V gene has CDR1 SEHNR and CDR2 FQNEAQ (reference sequence). CDR3 amino acids: CSSSLKGLAVRETQYF. The CDR3 bases are TGTTCCAGCAGCCTGAAGGGACTAGCGGTCAGGGAGACCCAGTACTTC.

The chain carries TRBV12-1 and TRBJ2-2; TRBD2 was called by the table and not checked on the DNA. TRBV12-1 is a pseudogene locus. The CDR3 consists of 16 residues. The CDR3 DNA follows: TGTGCCAGCAGCGTGGGACTAGCGGGGGAGTCCGGGGAGCTGTTTTTT. Translated, it gives CASSVGLAGESGELFF.

The chain employs TRBV18 and TRBJ1-2; D gene uncertain. The CDR3 is 13 residues long. V lost 4 bases, J lost 3 bases, and 9 bases lay in between. Germline V gene data show CDR1 as KGHSH and CDR2 as LQKENI. CDR3 sequence: CASSLRDDYGYTF. In DNA form, the CDR3 reads TGTGCCAGCTCACTCCGCGATGACTATGGCTACACCTTC.

The gene calls are TRBV6-4 and TRBJ2-1; 10 bases line up with TRBD2. Germline V gene lookup returns CDR1 MRHNA and CDR2 SNTAGT. The CDR3 contains 14 residues. The V segment lost 0 bases and the J segment 8 bases; nucleotides outside the gene matches: 1. DNA for the CDR3: TGTGCCAGCAGTGACTCAGCGGGGGGGCATGAGCAGTTCTTC. Residues: CASSDSAGGHEQFF.

This chain uses TRBV18 with TRBJ2-5; D is undetermined. This CDR3 spans 13 amino acids. Germline CDR1 reads KGHSH; CDR2 reads LQKENI. With 4 bases removed from V and 3 bases from J, the gap between germline ends came to 9 bases. The CDR3 spells CASSLFSEETQYF. CDR3 coding DNA: TGTGCCAGCTCACTGTTCTCTGAAGAGACCCAGTACTTC.

V usage is TRBV5-6 and J usage is TRBJ1-1, with D possibly being TRBD1 (5 bases). The CDR3 runs to 17 residues. Germline V gene sequence: CDR1 SGHDT, CDR2 YYEEEE. With 1 base removed from V and 3 bases from J, the gap between germline ends came to 19 bases. The CDR3 protein is CASSLWGLAGGDTEAFF. The CDR3 nucleotides read TGTGCCAGCAGCTTGTGGGGGTTGGCCGGGGGGGACACTGAAGCTTTCTTT.